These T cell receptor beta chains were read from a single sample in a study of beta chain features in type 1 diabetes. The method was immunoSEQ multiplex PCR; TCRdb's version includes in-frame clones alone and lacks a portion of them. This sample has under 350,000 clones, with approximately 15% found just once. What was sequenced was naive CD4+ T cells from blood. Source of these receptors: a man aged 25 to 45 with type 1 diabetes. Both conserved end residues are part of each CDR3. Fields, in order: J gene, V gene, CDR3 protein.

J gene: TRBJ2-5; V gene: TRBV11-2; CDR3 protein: CASSSGREQYF
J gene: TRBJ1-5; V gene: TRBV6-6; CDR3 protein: CASSLGLSNQPQHF
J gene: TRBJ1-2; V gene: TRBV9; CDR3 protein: CASSQPTGTGNYTF
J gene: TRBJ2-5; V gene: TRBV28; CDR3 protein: CASSRTGSEETQYF
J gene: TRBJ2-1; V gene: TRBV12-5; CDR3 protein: CASGLGGSSHNEQFF
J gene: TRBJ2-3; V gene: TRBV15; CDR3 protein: CATSGQAGDTQYF
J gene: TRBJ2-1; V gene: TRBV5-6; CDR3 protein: CASSLQAGTIF
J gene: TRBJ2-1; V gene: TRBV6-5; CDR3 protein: CASSGRAYEQFF
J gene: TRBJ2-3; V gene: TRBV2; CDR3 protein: CASIRVPDTQYF
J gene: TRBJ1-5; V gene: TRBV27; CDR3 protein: CASSQGQGSNQPQHF
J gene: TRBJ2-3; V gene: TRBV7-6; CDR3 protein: CASSPTVPTDTQYF
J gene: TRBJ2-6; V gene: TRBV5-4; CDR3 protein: CASSSQVGANVLTF
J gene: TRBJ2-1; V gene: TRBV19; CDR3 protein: CASSIRGTGSNEQFF
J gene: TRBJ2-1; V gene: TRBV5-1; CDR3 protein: CASSLLADEQFF
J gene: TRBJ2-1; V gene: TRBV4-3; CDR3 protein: CASSQDGRGPYNEQFF
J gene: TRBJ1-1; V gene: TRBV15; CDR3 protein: CATSRDATRGLF
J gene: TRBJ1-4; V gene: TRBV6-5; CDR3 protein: CASSRQGMRSEKLFF
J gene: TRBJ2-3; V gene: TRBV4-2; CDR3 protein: CASSPRLAGDDTDTQYF
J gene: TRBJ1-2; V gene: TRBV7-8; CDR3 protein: CASSQLGTANYGYTF
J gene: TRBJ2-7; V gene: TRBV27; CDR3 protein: CARLRCYEQYF
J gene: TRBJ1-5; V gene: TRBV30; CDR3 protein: CAWSARTNRNQPQHF
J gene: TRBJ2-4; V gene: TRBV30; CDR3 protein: CAWSRGVVVGSIQYF
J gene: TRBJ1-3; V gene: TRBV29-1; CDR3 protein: CSASRTERTGNTIYF
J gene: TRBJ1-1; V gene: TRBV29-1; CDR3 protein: CSASYNTPGEAFF
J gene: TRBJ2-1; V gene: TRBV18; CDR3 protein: CASSTFSVRGGNNEQFF
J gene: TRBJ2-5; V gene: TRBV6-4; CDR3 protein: CASSREIQETQYF
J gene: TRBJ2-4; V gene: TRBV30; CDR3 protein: CAWWTGRQNIQYF
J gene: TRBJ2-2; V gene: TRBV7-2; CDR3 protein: CASSPDRVGYTGELFF
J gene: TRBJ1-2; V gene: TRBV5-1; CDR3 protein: CASSLGPTGQADYGYTF
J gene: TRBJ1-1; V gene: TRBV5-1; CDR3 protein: CASSAGTGAPNTEAFF
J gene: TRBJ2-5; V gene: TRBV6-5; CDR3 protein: CASRYTGGRETQYF
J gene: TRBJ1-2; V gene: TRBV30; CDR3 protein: CAWSTETYGYTF
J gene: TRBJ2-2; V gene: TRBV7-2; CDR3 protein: CASSLPGGPDTGELFF
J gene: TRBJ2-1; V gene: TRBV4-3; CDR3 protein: CASRRTVGRSDEQFF
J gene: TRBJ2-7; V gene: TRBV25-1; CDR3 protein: CASSESHRGANEQYF
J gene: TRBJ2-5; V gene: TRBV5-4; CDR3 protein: CASSARFGGRRQETQYF
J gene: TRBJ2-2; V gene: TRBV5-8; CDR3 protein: CASSYTRFTGELFF
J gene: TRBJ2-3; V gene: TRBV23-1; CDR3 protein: CASSHPGTSGSTQYF
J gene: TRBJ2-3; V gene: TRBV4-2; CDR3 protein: CASSQDQASPTDTQYF
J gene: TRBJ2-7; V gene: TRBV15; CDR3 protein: CATSRDPGQGPEQYF
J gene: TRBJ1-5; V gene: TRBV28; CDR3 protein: CASSLGTGVGQPQHF
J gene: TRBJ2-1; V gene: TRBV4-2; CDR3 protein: CASSQGDRGLWNEQFF
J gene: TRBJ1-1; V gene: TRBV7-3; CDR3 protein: CASAGGMNTEAFF
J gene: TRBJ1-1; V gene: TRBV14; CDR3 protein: CASSVRTGMNTEAFF